The source of this TCR beta chain is a study of blood T cell repertoires in COVID-19. The authors' processing: Reference gene primer amplification in the assay estimated nucleated cell counts. Assay: immunoSEQ multiplex PCR; the TCRdb copy retains only in-frame clones and omits some. That table is the source of V, J and clone size, and D and trimming were worked out from the DNA. The sample includes some 140,000 clones, around 85% of them seen just once. Trimming left V 2 bases short and J 4 bases short, with 7 bases between. From germline, CDR1 is GTSNPN and CDR2 SVGIG (reference sequence). The CDR3 consists of 12 residues.

The rearrangement uses TRBV30 and TRBJ2-3, with D possibly TRBD2 on 5 matching bases. The source is a man aged 55 to 70 with COVID-19, enrolled during active disease. The material sequenced was peripheral blood. Here the CDR3 DNA reads TGTGCCTGGAGTCCCGGGGCAGATACGCAGTATTTT. Protein: CAWSPGADTQYF.